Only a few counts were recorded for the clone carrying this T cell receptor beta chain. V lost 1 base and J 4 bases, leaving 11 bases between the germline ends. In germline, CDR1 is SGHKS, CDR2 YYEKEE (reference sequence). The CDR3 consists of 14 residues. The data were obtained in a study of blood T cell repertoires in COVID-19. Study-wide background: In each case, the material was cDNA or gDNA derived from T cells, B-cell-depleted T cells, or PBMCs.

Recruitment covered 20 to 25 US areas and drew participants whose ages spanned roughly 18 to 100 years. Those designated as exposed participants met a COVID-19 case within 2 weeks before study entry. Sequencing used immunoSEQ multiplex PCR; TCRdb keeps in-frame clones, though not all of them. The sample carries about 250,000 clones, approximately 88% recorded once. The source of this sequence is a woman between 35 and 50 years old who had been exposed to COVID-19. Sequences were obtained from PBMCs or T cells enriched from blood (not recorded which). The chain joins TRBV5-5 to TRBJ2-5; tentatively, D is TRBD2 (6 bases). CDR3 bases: TGTGCCAGCAGCTTGTTCTGGAGGGCAGAGACCCAGTACTTC. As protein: CASSLFWRAETQYF.